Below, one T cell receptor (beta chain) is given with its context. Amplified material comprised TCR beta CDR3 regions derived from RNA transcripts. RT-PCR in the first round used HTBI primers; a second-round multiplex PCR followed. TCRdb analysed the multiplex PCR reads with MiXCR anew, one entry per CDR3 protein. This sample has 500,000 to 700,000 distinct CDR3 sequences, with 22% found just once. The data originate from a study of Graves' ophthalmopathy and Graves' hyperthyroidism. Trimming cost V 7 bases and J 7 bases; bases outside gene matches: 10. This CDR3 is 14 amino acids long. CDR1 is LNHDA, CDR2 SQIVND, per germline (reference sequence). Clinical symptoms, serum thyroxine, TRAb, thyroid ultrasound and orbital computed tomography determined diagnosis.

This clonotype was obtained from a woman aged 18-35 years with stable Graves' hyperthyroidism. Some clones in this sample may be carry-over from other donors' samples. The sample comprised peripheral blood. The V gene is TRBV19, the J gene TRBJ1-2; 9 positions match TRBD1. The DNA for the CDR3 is TGTGCCAGTAATAACAGGGGGCAAATCACTGGCTACACCTTC. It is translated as CASNNRGQITGYTF. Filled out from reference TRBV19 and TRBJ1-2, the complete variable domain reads DGGITQSPKYLFRKEGQNVTLSCEQNLNHDAMYWYRQDPGQGLRLIYYSQIVNDFQKGDIAEGYSVSREKKESFPLTVTSAQKNPTAFYLCASNNRGQITGYTFGSGTRLTVV.